This T cell receptor beta chain was sequenced during a study of OX40 agonist ivuxolimab in advanced cancers. Background on the whole study: Ivuxolimab, which targeted the costimulatory receptor OX40 (CD134), was an agonistic, fully human IgG2 monoclonal antibody. The paper reports the monotherapy dose-escalation portion (N of about 50 patients) of the phase I ivuxolimab trial. Prior anti-PD-1, anti-PD-L1 or anti-CTLA-4 therapy was permitted, and checkpoint inhibitors had been received by under 50% of dose-escalation patients. Of the roughly 52 dose-escalation patients, hepatocellular carcinoma was present in around 20, melanoma in roughly 15, renal cell carcinoma in 9 and head and neck cancer in 9. Peripheral TCRbeta sequencing aimed to test whether ivuxolimab altered TCR sequence diversity and caused clonal T-cell expansion. Intravenous ivuxolimab was administered to patients every 2 weeks at six dose levels: 0.01, 0.1, 0.3, 1.5, 3 and 10 mg/kg. Three dose-escalation patients achieved partial responses, one with hepatocellular carcinoma and two with cutaneous melanoma. A male proportion of almost 85% and a mean age of around 60 years, ranging from about 20 to 80, were recorded for the dose-escalation cohort. Here is what the overall study found, with its caveats: At doses of 0.1 to 3.0 mg/kg, clonal expansion of both CD4+ and CD8+ T cells in blood was seen between baseline and week 6. Low levels of normalized T-cell clonal expansion were also shown by some nonresponding patients. Which antigens the clonally expanded peripheral T cells were specific for was not determined. In the 0.1-3.0 mg/kg groups, partial responders were among the patients with the lowest normalized peripheral clonal expansion, particularly in CD8+ T cells. After ivuxolimab, expanded clones were on average more numerous among CD8+ T cells than among CD4+ T cells.

The trial excluded patients who had a history of autoimmune disease or were on systemic immunosuppression. In every dose cohort, peripheral blood was drawn for TCR sequencing at baseline, cycle 4 day 1, and cycle 7 day 1. Samples were obtained from an open-label, multicenter, first-in-human phase I dose-escalation trial of ivuxolimab. Adults with locally advanced or metastatic melanoma, renal cell, hepatocellular, or head and neck squamous cell carcinoma were enrolled in the trial. Before TCR sequencing, CD4+ T cells and CD8+ T cells were sorted from peripheral blood as separate populations. About this clone itself: Its specific antigen is unknown. No base-level quality is on record; no much larger clone is a single base apart.

The junction shows trimming of 7 bases on V and 0 bases on J, plus 9 bases between the germline ends. CDR1 SGHTA and CDR2 FQGNSA were looked up in the germline V gene. From the cysteine through the phenylalanine, the CDR3 covers 13 amino acids. Of the read, only the CDR3 DNA is kept; its 39 bases are in frame from base 1. To sequence the TCRbeta CDR3 region, genomic DNA was isolated from the sorted cells. TCRbeta CDR3 regions were sequenced using the immunoSEQ Assay. As stored in TCRdb, this immuneACCESS dataset retains in-frame rearrangements with V and J assigned. A fraction of the clones does not appear; measured against another copy, unresolved V genes explain less than half of the discrepancy, and the remainder lacks a known reason. For this sample there are roughly 48,000 clones; 83% appear just once. More than 0.9% of the sample rests with the top ten.

The sequence joins TRBV7-2 to TRBJ1-1; the D gene cannot be named for sure. The sequence derives from an adult with an advanced solid tumor such as melanoma, head and neck, liver or kidney cancer. The starting material was CD4+ or CD8+ T cells sorted from blood, obtained in a trial of the OX40 agonist ivuxolimab. The nucleotide sequence reads as follows: TGTGCCAGCACCTCGTTAGTGAACACTGAAGCTTTCTTT. Its protein is CASTSLVNTEAFF.